This T cell receptor beta chain was identified during a study of neurological immune-mediated disorders. The trim removed 4 bases at V and 4 bases at J, leaving 1 base unmatched. Germline V gene sequence: CDR1 MNHNY, CDR2 SVGAGI (reference sequence). The CDR3 totals 12 residues. Each CDR3 protein gets one entry after TCRdb re-called the 5' RACE reads with MiXCR. The profile shows around 44,000 distinct CDR3 sequences, about 2.5% of them singletons. At least ten counts were recorded for this clonotype. Sequences were obtained from PBMCs. This sequence was found in a man aged 25 to 40 with multiple sclerosis. The V call is TRBV6-6, the J call TRBJ2-7, with 7 positions matching TRBD1. CDR3 nucleotide sequence: TGTGCCAGCAGTTCGGACAGGTACGAGCAGTACTTC. Encoded protein: CASSSDRYEQYF.